The present entry profiles one TCR beta chain with its context. The antigen is unknown. One end of the junction does not line up with germline, which may come from a read error. Germline values: CDR1 SGHVS, CDR2 FNYEAQ. CDR3 size: 15 residues. Method: immunoSEQ multiplex PCR; TCRdb's copy keeps in-frame clones and lacks some. The data show about 140,000 clones, with about nine tenths seen just once and roughly 1.2% held by the top ten. The data were taken from a study of T cell responses to AZD1222 COVID-19 vaccine. Notes on the study in general: Repertoires were collected only later (after the peak T cell response had occurred). Two AZD1222 doses significantly raised spike-specific TCR breadth and depth over controls.

The chain joins TRBV7-6 to TRBJ2-1; 7 bases are shared with TRBD2. The sample here was peripheral blood, taken 28 days after the second AZD1222 dose. This receptor was identified in an adult who received the AZD1222 COVID-19 vaccine. The DNA of the CDR3 is TGTGCCAGCAGCGTAGCGGGTGAGATCTACAATGAGCAGTTCTTC. This translates into CASSVAGEIYNEQFF.